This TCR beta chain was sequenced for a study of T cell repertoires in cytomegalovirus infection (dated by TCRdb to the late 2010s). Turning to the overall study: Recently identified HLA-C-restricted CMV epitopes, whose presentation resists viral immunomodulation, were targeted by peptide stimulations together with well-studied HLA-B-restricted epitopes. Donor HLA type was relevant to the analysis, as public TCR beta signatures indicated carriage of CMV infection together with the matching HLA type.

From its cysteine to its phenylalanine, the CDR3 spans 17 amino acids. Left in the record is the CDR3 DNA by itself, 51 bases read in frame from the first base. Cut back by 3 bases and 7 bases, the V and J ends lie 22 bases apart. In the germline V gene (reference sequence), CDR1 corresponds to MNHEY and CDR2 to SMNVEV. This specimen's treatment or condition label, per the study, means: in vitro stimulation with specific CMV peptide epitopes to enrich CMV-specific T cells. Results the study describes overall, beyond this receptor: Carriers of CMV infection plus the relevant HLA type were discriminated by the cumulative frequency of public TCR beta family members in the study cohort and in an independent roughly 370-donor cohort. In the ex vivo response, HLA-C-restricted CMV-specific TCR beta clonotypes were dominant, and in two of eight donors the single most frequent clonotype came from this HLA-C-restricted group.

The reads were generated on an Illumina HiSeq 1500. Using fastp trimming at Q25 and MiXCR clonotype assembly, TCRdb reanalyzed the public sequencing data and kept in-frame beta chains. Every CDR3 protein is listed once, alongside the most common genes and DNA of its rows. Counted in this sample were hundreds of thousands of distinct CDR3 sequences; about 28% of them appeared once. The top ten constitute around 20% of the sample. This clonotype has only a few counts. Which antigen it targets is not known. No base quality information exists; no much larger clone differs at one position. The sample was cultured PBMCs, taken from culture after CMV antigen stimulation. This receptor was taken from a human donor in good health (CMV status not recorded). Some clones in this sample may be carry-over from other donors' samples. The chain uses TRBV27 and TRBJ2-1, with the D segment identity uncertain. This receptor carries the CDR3 CASSFPDRTMGRNEQFF. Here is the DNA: TGTGCCAGCAGTTTCCCCGACCGAACGATGGGCAGAAATGAGCAGTTCTTC.